The 13 T cell receptor beta chains reported below all come from one sample, sequenced in a study of OX40 agonist ivuxolimab in advanced cancers. Libraries were built with the immunoSEQ multiplex PCR assay. Entries here come from immuneACCESS through TCRdb and include only in-frame sequences with V and J called. Some clones fail to appear in such tables; in the studies checked, an unresolved V gene covers under half of the shortfall, and the cause of the remainder is unknown. Here the sample has 60,000 to 65,000 clones; about four fifths occur a single time. Of the sample, 9.8% is held by the ten largest clones. The starting material was CD4+ or CD8+ T cells sorted from blood, obtained in a trial of the OX40 agonist ivuxolimab. The receptors come from an adult with an advanced solid tumor such as melanoma, head and neck, liver or kidney cancer.

V gene TRBV6-5 combines with J gene TRBJ1-2; D not certain. CDR3 size: 14 residues. Deletions cut 3 bases from V and 7 bases from J, with 15 bases between. Germline assignment: CDR1 MNHEY and CDR2 SVGAGI. CDR3 DNA: TGTGCCAGCAGTTATTTGGACCGGCGACGTGGCTACACCTTC. Encoded protein: CASSYLDRRRGYTF.

This chain links TRBV29-1 with TRBJ2-5; TRBD1 agrees at 9 bases. The J call is in doubt because the DNA end fits TRBJ2-7 better. Germline-derived CDR1 and CDR2 are SQVTM and ANQGSEA. This CDR3 is 15 amino acids long. CDR3 region: CSVRGGTGIGDEQYF. The CDR3 DNA is TGCAGCGTCCGAGGTGGGACAGGGATAGGGGACGAGCAGTACTTC.

The chain has TRBV11-2 and TRBJ1-2; TRBD1 aligns across 7 bases. J lost 2 bases, V lost 5 bases, and 8 bases had no gene match. Germline lookup yields CDR1 SGHAT and CDR2 FQNNGV. This CDR3 contains 15 residues. For the CDR3, the DNA is TGTGCCAGCAGCCAACGGCCAGGGGGAAACTATGGCTACACCTTC. Amino acids: CASSQRPGGNYGYTF.

The chain uses TRBV6-1 and TRBJ2-1; 9 bases are a match to TRBD1. Per the germline V gene, CDR1 is MNHNS and CDR2 is SASEGT. The CDR3 contains 15 residues. V shed 7 bases and J 0 bases; nucleotides not matched to a gene: 4. Here the CDR3 reads CASIGDRDSYNEQFF. CDR3 nucleotides: TGTGCCAGCATTGGGGACAGGGACTCCTACAATGAGCAGTTCTTC.

This chain uses TRBV2 with TRBJ2-5; 8 positions match TRBD1. Germline V CDR1 and CDR2: SNHLY, FYNNEI. This CDR3 is built from 14 residues. With 8 bases clipped from V and 5 bases from J, the junction kept 10 bases outside the gene matches. Written as DNA, the CDR3 is TGTGCCAGCTCCTATGCAGGGGGCTTGGAGACCCAGTACTTC. This encodes CASSYAGGLETQYF.

The rearrangement links TRBV5-1 to TRBJ2-3, with 7 bases fitting TRBD1. Looked up from germline, CDR1 is SGHRS and CDR2 is YFSETQ. Trimming took 2 bases from V and 6 from J; bases not matched to a gene: 9. This CDR3 is built from 15 residues. The CDR3 DNA reads TGCGCCAGCAGCTTCCGACAGGGAAGGGATGATACGCAGTATTTT. Translating gives CASSFRQGRDDTQYF. Supplemented by reference TRBV5-1 and TRBJ2-3, the full variable domain reads KAGVTQTPRYLIKTRGQQVTLSCSPISGHRSVSWYQQTPGQGLQFLFEYFSETQRNKGNFPGRFSGRQFSNSRSEMNVSTLELGDSALYLCASSFRQGRDDTQYFGPGTRLTVL.

This clone appeared a single time. The gene calls are TRBV2 and TRBJ1-1, with D unclear. CDR3 length: 13 amino acids. V lost 3 bases to trimming and J lost 6 bases, with 11 bases between them. Germline V CDR1 and CDR2: SNHLY, FYNNEI. Written as DNA, the CDR3 is TGTGCCAGCAGTGACAGGTTGGTGTCTGAAGCTTTCTTT. Translation gives CASSDRLVSEAFF.

The rearrangement links TRBV7-6 to TRBJ2-2; D is perhaps TRBD2 (6 bases). V was cut by 5 bases and J by 0 bases, with 16 bases left in between. The CDR3 extends over 17 amino acids. Germline assignment: CDR1 SGHVS and CDR2 FNYEAQ. Here the CDR3 DNA reads TGTGCCAGCAGCGCATCGCTAGCGCTCGCGAACACCGGGGAGCTGTTTTTT. Its protein product is CASSASLALANTGELFF.

The chain recombines TRBV5-1 with TRBJ1-1; 7 nucleotides align to TRBD1. V was pared by 4 bases and J by 5 bases, with 11 bases of the junction left unmatched. CDR1 and CDR2 from the germline V gene are SGHRS and YFSETQ. CDR3 length: 15 residues. The CDR3 here is CASSTTTGPGTEAFF. The CDR3 DNA reads TGCGCCAGCAGCACCACGACAGGGCCGGGGACTGAAGCTTTCTTT.

DNA of the CDR3: TGTGCCAGCAGCCCCCGACAGGGGGCCCCAGCCTACGAGCAGTACTTC. Its protein is CASSPRQGAPAYEQYF. The chain employs TRBV13 and TRBJ2-7; 10 nucleotides agree with TRBD1. V lost 5 bases, J lost 2 bases, and 9 bases stayed unmatched. Germline CDR1 is PRHDT and CDR2 is FYEKMQ (reference sequence). The CDR3 extends over 16 amino acids.

V gene TRBV28 combines with J gene TRBJ1-2, with TRBD1 as a possible D gene (6 bases). Germline values: CDR1 MDHEN, CDR2 SYDVKM. This CDR3 has 14 residues. With 6 bases removed from V and 1 base from J, the gap between germline ends came to 12 bases. The CDR3 here is CASRLDRNNYGYTF. The CDR3 nucleotides are TGTGCCAGCAGATTGGACAGAAATAACTATGGCTACACCTTC.

Here the CDR3 reads CASGPKRTSGNYNEQFF. CDR3 in DNA: TGTGCTAGTGGTCCTAAACGGACTAGCGGAAACTACAATGAGCAGTTCTTC. The chain uses TRBV12-5 and TRBJ2-1, with TRBD2 matching over 10 bases. With 5 bases clipped from V and 3 bases from J, the junction kept 10 bases outside the gene matches. The CDR3 is 17 residues long. The germline V gene has CDR1 LGHNT and CDR2 FRNRAP.

This chain uses TRBV2 with TRBJ2-1, with 14 bases matching TRBD2. V lost 6 bases to trimming and J lost 8 bases; unmatched junction nucleotides: 6. The CDR3 length is 15 residues. Germline V gives CDR1 SNHLY, CDR2 FYNNEI. CDR3 bases: TGTGCCAGCAGCGCCGGGACTAGCGGGAGCTATGAGCAGTTCTTC. It encodes CASSAGTSGSYEQFF.